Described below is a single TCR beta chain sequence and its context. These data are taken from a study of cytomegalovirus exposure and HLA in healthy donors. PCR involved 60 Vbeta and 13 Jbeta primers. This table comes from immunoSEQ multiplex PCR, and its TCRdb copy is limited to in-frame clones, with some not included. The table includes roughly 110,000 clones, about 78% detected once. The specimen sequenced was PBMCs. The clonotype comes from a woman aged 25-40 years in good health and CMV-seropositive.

The CDR3 DNA reads TGTGCCACCAGCAGCCTCACTGAAGCTTTCTTT. It translates to CATSSLTEAFF. The J gene is TRBJ1-1, the V gene TRBV15; unclear D gene. The CDR3 has 11 amino acids. Germline values: CDR1 LNHNV, CDR2 YYDKDF (reference sequence). Trimming left V 3 bases short and J 4 bases short, with 3 bases between.